Listed below are T cell receptor beta chains from one sample, sequenced in a study of tumor-infiltrating lymphocytes in primary liver carcinoma. MiXCR, applied by TCRdb to the multiplex PCR reads, yields one record per CDR3 protein. The data contain approximately 340,000 distinct CDR3 sequences, around 60% of them singletons. Sequencing input: peripheral blood. These TCRs come from a man aged 40-49 years with primary liver carcinoma and hepatitis B virus infection. Both conserved end residues are part of each CDR3.

v_call	j_call	cdr3_aa
TRBV10-3	TRBJ2-7	CAISVPGQGYEQYF
TRBV5-1	TRBJ2-2	CASSFGQSTGEPFF
TRBV20-1	TRBJ1-2	CSADRGYLDGYTF
TRBV6-5	TRBJ2-7	CASSKSWRNYEQYF
TRBV4-1	TRBJ1-1	CASSQAGQGVYTEAFF
TRBV11-2	TRBJ2-1	CASNLGAERGYNEQFF
TRBV30	TRBJ1-1	CVWSVLGGANTEAFF
TRBV5-5	TRBJ2-1	CASSTKIGNEQFF
TRBV30	TRBJ2-5	CAWSAVAGGLGETQYF
TRBV12-3/TRBV12-4	TRBJ2-7	CASNLFYKQYF
TRBV6-2/TRBV6-3	TRBJ2-3	CASRSHSGVDTQYF
TRBV14	TRBJ2-5	CAKSQGQGTQYF
TRBV5-1	TRBJ2-1	CASSPGGGAYIEQFF
TRBV5-1	TRBJ2-5	CASRGYGDTYQETQYF
TRBV10-3	TRBJ2-3	CATGLNTDTQYF
TRBV4-1	TRBJ2-3	CASSPQYREITDTQYF
TRBV5-4	TRBJ1-6	CASSLAPGRGYNSPLHF
TRBV28	TRBJ1-2	CASNGFNYGYTF
TRBV6-5	TRBJ2-2	CSSSYSLGGRNTGDLFF
TRBV11-2	TRBJ2-1	CASNSVADYNEQFF
TRBV11-3	TRBJ2-1	CASSSPIHNEQFF
TRBV5-6	TRBJ1-3	CASRSRGHGNTIYF
TRBV13	TRBJ2-3	CASSLGLRDSTDTQYF
TRBV6-1	TRBJ2-5	CASSESRTTVETQYF
TRBV7-9	TRBJ2-1	CASDSLAGGPYNEQFF
TRBV29-1	TRBJ2-7	CSVAGLAASYKQYF
TRBV4-3	TRBJ2-5	CVSSQELAGPQETQYF